This TCR beta chain originates from a study of blood T cell repertoires in COVID-19. Study summary: The study drew acute and convalescent COVID-19 samples from the United States, Italy and Spain.

Per the original data handling: Reference gene primer amplification in the assay estimated nucleated cell counts. Generated by immunoSEQ multiplex PCR, the TCRdb table keeps only in-frame clones and is missing some. V and J calls and clone size are as listed in that table; D and trimming were resolved from the DNA. The data contain fewer than 200,000 clones, roughly 88% of them singletons. CDR1 is SGHAT and CDR2 is FQNNGV in the germline V gene. The CDR3 extends over 16 amino acids. V lost 1 base to trimming and J lost 5 bases; unmatched junction nucleotides: 10. The clonotype comes from a man aged 55 to 69 who had recovered from COVID-19. The sample taken for sequencing was peripheral blood. The chain uses TRBV11-2 and TRBJ1-1; 7 bases map to TRBD1. CDR3 residues: CASSLGWRGRGTEAFF. CDR3 nucleotides: TGTGCCAGCAGCTTAGGATGGAGGGGGCGAGGAACTGAAGCTTTCTTT.